This entry lists 5 T cell receptor beta chains sequenced from one sample in a study of shared clonotypes between healthy human individuals. The method was immunoSEQ multiplex PCR; TCRdb's version includes in-frame clones alone and lacks a portion of them. The table shows fewer than 2.5 million clones, with 93% occurring only once. Material for sequencing was naive CD4+ T cells from PBMCs. The subset was: CD45RA+ positively selected. These receptors originate from a man aged 18 to 30 in good health. Some clones in this sample may be carry-over from other donors' samples.

In this sample, this clone turned up once. The rearrangement links TRBV28 to TRBJ1-2; 7 nucleotides align to TRBD1. Germline trimming cut 6 bases from V and 8 bases from J; bases unmatched to any gene: 12. CDR3 length equals 14 residues. CDR1 and CDR2 (germline): MDHEN, SYDVKM. The CDR3 spells CASSSGQARAGYTF. CDR3 in DNA: TGTGCCAGCAGCTCAGGACAGGCTCGGGCGGGCTACACCTTC.

The CDR3: CASSQGGSPLHF. The CDR3 region has the DNA TGTGCCAGCAGTCAGGGTGGATCACCCCTCCACTTT. This chain joins TRBV9 and TRBJ1-6, with D perhaps TRBD1 (5 bases). V shed 5 bases and J shed 10 bases, with 10 bases lying between them. The CDR3 covers 12 residues. Germline lookup yields CDR1 SGDLS and CDR2 YYNGEE.

The gene calls are TRBV19 and TRBJ2-2, with 8 bases that match TRBD1. The CDR3 is 17 amino acids. Germline CDR1 and CDR2: LNHDA and SQIVND (reference sequence). Trimming removed 3 bases from V and 6 bases from J; junction bases left unmatched: 12. In nucleotides, the CDR3 is TGTGCCAGTAGTATGACTCAGGGGGCGAACCTCGCCGGGGAGCTGTTTTTT. As protein: CASSMTQGANLAGELFF.

The gene calls are TRBV5-1 and TRBJ2-3, with D perhaps TRBD1 (6 bases). The CDR3 is 16 amino acids. Trimming removed 4 bases at V and 0 bases at J, with 15 bases between. In germline, CDR1 is SGHRS, CDR2 YFSETQ. The CDR3 loop reads CASSLRTDPSTDTQYF. Here the CDR3 DNA reads TGCGCCAGCAGCCTTCGGACAGATCCTAGCACAGATACGCAGTATTTT.

The chain couples TRBV18 to TRBJ1-4; D is perhaps TRBD1 (6 bases). Germline loops: CDR1 KGHSH, CDR2 LQKENI. Trimming took 5 bases from V and 5 from J, leaving 9 bases between them. The CDR3 covers 13 residues. In DNA, the CDR3 is TGTGCCAGCTCAAGGGACATGAATGAAAAACTGTTTTTT. Its protein is CASSRDMNEKLFF.